This passage covers 17 T cell receptor beta chains from one sample sequenced in a study of CD8 T cells in ankylosing spondylitis. For these receptors, no antigen is known. Broader study findings: Apparently characteristic of ankylosing spondylitis blood was a TCR beta motif (about 8 highly homologous variants).

MiXCR, applied by TCRdb to the 5' RACE reads, yields one record per CDR3 protein. The sample contains some 700,000 distinct CDR3 sequences, around a fifth of which appear only once. Source material: blood, either unsorted or a sorted T cell fraction (not recorded which). Receptors originate from a male donor with ankylosing spondylitis.

This clonotype was seen a few times. V usage is TRBV10-3 and J usage is TRBJ2-5, with 12 bases matching TRBD2. Germline V gene sequence: CDR1 ENHRY, CDR2 SYGVKD. The CDR3 has 13 residues. CDR3 region: CAVGLAGGETQYF. The CDR3 nucleotides read TGTGCAGTGGGACTAGCGGGTGGCGAGACCCAGTACTTC.

A few counts support this clonotype. The CDR3: CASSLVSYSNQPQHF. In nucleotides, the CDR3 is TGTGCCAGCAGCTTAGTGAGCTATAGCAATCAGCCCCAGCATTTT. The gene calls are TRBV7-2 and TRBJ1-5; D unclear. The CDR3 is made up of 15 amino acids. Trimming left V 1 base short and J 0 bases short, with 7 bases between. Germline V gene lookup returns CDR1 SGHTA and CDR2 FQGNSA.

This chain uses TRBV20-1 with TRBJ2-3, with 9 bases aligning to TRBD1. Germline values: CDR1 DFQATT, CDR2 SNEGSKA (reference sequence). Germline trimming cut 2 bases from V and 3 bases from J; bases unmatched to any gene: 9. The CDR3 length is 16 residues. CDR3 region: CSARPRGTGRTDTQYF. The DNA of the CDR3 is TGCAGTGCTAGACCCCGGGGGACAGGGCGAACAGATACGCAGTATTTT.

Only a few counts were recorded for this clonotype. V is TRBV12-3 or TRBV12-4 and J is TRBJ1-1, with 8 bases fitting TRBD1. Trimming took 6 bases from V and 2 from J; bases not matched to a gene: 14. The CDR3 totals 17 residues. The CDR3 bases are TGTGCCAGCAGCCCGGGGGACAGGTTGCGGCGTAACACTGAAGCTTTCTTT. Translation: CASSPGDRLRRNTEAFF.

The rearrangement joins TRBV4-3 to TRBJ2-7, with 7 bases lining up with TRBD2. Germline trimming cut 1 base from V and 7 bases from J; bases unmatched to any gene: 4. The CDR3 has 13 residues. Germline values: CDR1 LGHNA, CDR2 YSLEER. CDR3 sequence (DNA): TGCGCCAGCAGCCAAGTGAGGGGAGGGGAGCAGTACTTC. Its translation: CASSQVRGGEQYF.

This clonotype was seen many times. The chain has TRBV7-2 and TRBJ2-7, with 11 bases identical to TRBD2. CDR3 length: 15 amino acids. V lost 3 bases, J lost 2 bases, and 3 bases stayed unmatched. The germline CDR1 and CDR2 sequences are SGHTA and FQGNSA. The CDR3 here is CASSLGTSGTYEQYF. The CDR3 DNA sequence: TGTGCCAGCAGCTTGGGGACTAGCGGAACCTACGAGCAGTACTTC.

This clonotype was counted between two and nine times. V gene TRBV6-2 or TRBV6-3 combines with J gene TRBJ2-1; 7 bases map to TRBD2. From germline, CDR1 is MNHEY and CDR2 SVGEGT. J lost 6 bases, V lost 9 bases, and 5 bases had no gene match. The CDR3 is 12 amino acids. The CDR3 here is CASWTRANEQFF. Here the CDR3 DNA reads TGTGCCAGTTGGACTAGGGCCAATGAGCAGTTCTTC.

This clonotype was observed many times. V usage is TRBV7-8 and J usage is TRBJ2-1, with 9 bases aligning to TRBD2. This CDR3 spans 16 amino acids. Germline-derived CDR1 and CDR2 are SGHVS and FQNEAQ. J lost 2 bases, V lost 4 bases, and 6 bases had no gene match. The CDR3 sequence is CASSSLAGATYNEQFF. The CDR3 coding sequence is TGTGCCAGCAGCTCCTTAGCGGGGGCGACCTACAATGAGCAGTTCTTC. Full variable domain (rest looked up from reference TRBV7-8 and TRBJ2-1): GAGVSQSPRYKVAKRGQDVALRCDPISGHVSLFWYQQALGQGPEFLTYFQNEAQLDKSGLPSDRFFAERPEGSVSTLKIQRTQQEDSAVYLCASSSLAGATYNEQFFGPGTRLTVL.

In its sample, this clonotype was seen a few times. The rearrangement links TRBV5-5 to TRBJ2-2; 9 nucleotides align to TRBD2. This CDR3 is 17 amino acids long. CDR1 SGHKS and CDR2 YYEKEE come from the germline V gene (reference sequence). Trimming took 1 base from V and 5 from J; bases not matched to a gene: 9. The CDR3 here is CASSLSGGGAWTGELFF. The CDR3 nucleotides read TGTGCCAGCAGCTTGAGTGGCGGGGGGGCCTGGACCGGGGAGCTGTTTTTT.

V usage is TRBV7-6 and J usage is TRBJ2-3; 11 bases match TRBD2. The CDR3 contains 15 residues. Germline-derived CDR1 and CDR2 are SGHVS and FNYEAQ. V shed 6 bases, J shed 6 bases, and the junction held 8 bases outside the gene matches. CDR3 residues: CASRHSGGASDTQYF. Written as DNA, the CDR3 is TGTGCCAGCAGGCATAGCGGGGGGGCTTCCGATACGCAGTATTTT.

The rearrangement joins TRBV24-1 to TRBJ2-1, with TRBD2 matching over 9 bases. V trimming: 3 bases; J trimming: 1 base; junction bases outside the gene matches: 3. The germline V gene has CDR1 KGHDR and CDR2 SFDVKD. This CDR3 has 16 amino acids. CDR3 nucleotide sequence: TGTGCCACCAGTGATCCTAGCGGGACGTCCTACAATGAGCAGTTCTTC. It codes for CATSDPSGTSYNEQFF.

This chain uses TRBV4-3 with TRBJ2-3; the match to TRBD2 covers 7 bases. Per the germline V gene, CDR1 is LGHNA and CDR2 is YSLEER. This CDR3 contains 15 residues. Trimming removed 3 bases from V and 7 bases from J; junction bases left unmatched: 10. CDR3 sequence (DNA): TGCGCCAGCAGCCAGCGGGAGAGACCCGGGAATACGCAGTATTTT. Its protein is CASSQRERPGNTQYF.

The genes are TRBV24-1 and TRBJ2-7; possible D gene TRBD2, 6 bases. The V gene's germline CDR1 is KGHDR and CDR2 SFDVKD. The CDR3 covers 15 residues. Deletions cut 3 bases from V and 1 base from J, with 12 bases between. The CDR3 bases are TGTGCCACCAGTGATCCAGTAGGAGGGTCCTACGAGCAGTACTTC. It translates to CATSDPVGGSYEQYF.

CDR3 region: CASSKPGPFEITF. As DNA, the CDR3 is TGTGCCAGCAGTAAACCGGGACCGTTCGAGATCACCTTC. The rearrangement uses TRBV6-1 and TRBJ1-2; D perhaps matches TRBD1 (5 bases). The CDR3 runs 13 residues. Trimming took 5 bases from V and 13 from J, leaving 20 bases between them. Germline lookup yields CDR1 MNHNS and CDR2 SASEGT.

V is TRBV20-1 and J is TRBJ1-1; D gene unclear. CDR3 length equals 12 residues. V was trimmed by 3 bases and J by 8 bases, leaving 13 bases between them. The germline V gene has CDR1 DFQATT and CDR2 SNEGSKA (reference sequence). The CDR3 coding sequence is TGCAGTGCTAGGAGCCCGGACGCCGAAGCTTTCTTT. Its protein is CSARSPDAEAFF.

This clonotype was found a few times. The chain has TRBV7-9 and TRBJ2-3, with TRBD2 identical over 8 bases. The CDR3 loop spans 15 amino acids. Germline trimming cut 4 bases from V and 2 bases from J; bases unmatched to any gene: 5. Germline assignment: CDR1 SEHNR and CDR2 FQNEAQ (reference sequence). CDR3: CASSSLAGFTDTQYF. The CDR3 bases are TGTGCCAGCAGCTCCCTAGCGGGCTTCACAGATACGCAGTATTTT. The full variable domain, rest sourced from reference TRBV7-9 and TRBJ2-3, is DTGVSQNPRHKITKRGQNVTFRCDPISEHNRLYWYRQTLGQGPEFLTYFQNEAQLEKSRLLSDRFSAERPKGSFSTLEIQRTEQGDSAMYLCASSSLAGFTDTQYFGPGTRLTVL.

This clonotype showed up just a few times. The rearrangement uses TRBV12-3 or TRBV12-4 and TRBJ1-1; D gene unclear. CDR3 length: 14 amino acids. V gave up 2 bases and J gave up 1 base, with 8 bases separating them. Here the CDR3 DNA reads TGTGCCAGCAGTTTACTTGAGTCGAACACTGAAGCTTTCTTT. Translation: CASSLLESNTEAFF.